This T cell receptor beta chain was recovered during a study of blood T cell repertoires in COVID-19. The V gene's germline CDR1 is SNHLY and CDR2 FYNNEI. The CDR3 loop spans 13 amino acids. The V end was cut by 5 bases, the J end by 0 bases, with 8 bases between. Clones were sequenced by immunoSEQ multiplex PCR, and TCRdb holds only the in-frame ones, with some missing. The sample yields 200,000 to 250,000 clones, just under 85% seen once. V is TRBV2 and J is TRBJ2-7; D might be TRBD1 (6 bases). The sequencing sample was made of peripheral blood. This TCR was recovered from an elderly woman with acute or convalescent COVID-19. CDR3 sequence reads: CASSRDISYEQYF. In DNA form, the CDR3 reads TGTGCCAGCAGTAGGGACATCTCCTACGAGCAGTACTTC.